This TCR beta chain was sequenced in a study of cytomegalovirus exposure and HLA in healthy donors. Vbeta (60) and Jbeta (13) primers were used in the PCR. Assay: immunoSEQ multiplex PCR; the TCRdb copy retains only in-frame clones and omits some. The data show 130,000 to 150,000 clones, with roughly 79% seen just once and about 6.9% held by the top ten. Germline loops: CDR1 LGHNA, CDR2 YNFKEQ. This CDR3 has 14 residues. The ends lost 4 bases at V and 1 base at J; junction bases unmatched: 3. The V and J genes are TRBV4-2 and TRBJ1-1; 7 bases map to TRBD1. The sample taken for sequencing was PBMCs. The clonotype was recovered from a woman aged 40 to 49 in good health and CMV-seropositive. The DNA for the CDR3 is TGTGCCAGCAGCCTAGGGACAGCGAACACTGAAGCTTTCTTT. Protein: CASSLGTANTEAFF.